This T cell receptor (beta chain) was observed in a study of identical twins. Losses at the gene ends were 6 bases for V and 8 bases for J; bases not matched to a gene: 5. The CDR3 has 14 residues. Per the germline V gene, CDR1 is MNHNS and CDR2 is SASEGT. Each CDR3 protein gets one entry after TCRdb re-called the 5' RACE reads with MiXCR. The repertoire holds some 590,000 distinct CDR3 sequences, with 9.5% to 10% as singletons. These data were also filed under a second study, of yellow fever vaccine responses in identical twins.

The source material was PBMCs. The V gene is TRBV6-1, the J gene TRBJ2-1, with 12 bases lining up with TRBD2. The sequence was collected from a young woman in good health. CDR3 residues: CASSRLAGEYEQFF. CDR3 sequence (DNA): TGTGCCAGCAGCCGACTAGCGGGAGAGTATGAGCAGTTCTTC.